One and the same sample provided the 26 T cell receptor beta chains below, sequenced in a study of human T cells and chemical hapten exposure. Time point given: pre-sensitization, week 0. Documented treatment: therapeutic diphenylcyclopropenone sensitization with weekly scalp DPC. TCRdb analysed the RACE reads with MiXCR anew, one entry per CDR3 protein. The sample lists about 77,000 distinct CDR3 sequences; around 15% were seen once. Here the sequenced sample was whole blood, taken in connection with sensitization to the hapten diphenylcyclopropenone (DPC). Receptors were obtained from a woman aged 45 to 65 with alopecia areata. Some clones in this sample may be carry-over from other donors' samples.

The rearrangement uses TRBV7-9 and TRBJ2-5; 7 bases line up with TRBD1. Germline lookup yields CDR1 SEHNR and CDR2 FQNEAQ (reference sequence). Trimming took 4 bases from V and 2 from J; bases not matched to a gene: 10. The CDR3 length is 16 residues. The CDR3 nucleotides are TGTGCCAGCAGCTCAACTAGGGGGCAAAGGCAAGAGACCCAGTACTTC. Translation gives CASSSTRGQRQETQYF.

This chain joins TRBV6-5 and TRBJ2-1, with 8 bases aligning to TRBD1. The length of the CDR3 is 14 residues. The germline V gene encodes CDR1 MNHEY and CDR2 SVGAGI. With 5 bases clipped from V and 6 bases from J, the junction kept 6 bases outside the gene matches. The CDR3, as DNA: TGTGCCAGCAGTCGACAGGGGATCGGCAATGAGCAGTTCTTC. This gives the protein CASSRQGIGNEQFF.

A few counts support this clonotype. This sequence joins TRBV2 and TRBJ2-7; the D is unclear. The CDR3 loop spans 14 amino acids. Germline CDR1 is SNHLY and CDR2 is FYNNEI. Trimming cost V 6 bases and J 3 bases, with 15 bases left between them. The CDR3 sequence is CASRTRMADYEQYF. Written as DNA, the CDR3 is TGTGCCAGCAGGACCCGGATGGCGGACTACGAGCAGTACTTC. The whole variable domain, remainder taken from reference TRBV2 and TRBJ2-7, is EPEVTQTPSHQVTQMGQEVILRCVPISNHLYFYWYRQILGQKVEFLVSFYNNEISEKSEIFDDQFSVERPDGSNFTLKIRSTKLEDSAMYFCASRTRMADYEQYFGPGTRLTVT.

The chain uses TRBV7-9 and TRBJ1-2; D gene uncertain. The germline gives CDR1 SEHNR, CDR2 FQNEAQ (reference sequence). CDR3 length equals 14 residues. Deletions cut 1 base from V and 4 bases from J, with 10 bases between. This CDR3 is CASSLDGGTYGYTF. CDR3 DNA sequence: TGTGCCAGCAGCTTAGATGGAGGAACCTATGGCTACACCTTC.

The CDR3 loop reads CSSQTTTYEQYF. The CDR3 DNA reads TGCAGTTCCCAGACAACTACCTACGAGCAGTACTTC. The V call is TRBV20-1, the J call TRBJ2-7; D uncertain. CDR1 is DFQATT and CDR2 is SNEGSKA in the germline V gene (reference sequence). The CDR3 length is 12 residues. Deletions cut 8 bases from V and 2 bases from J, with 13 bases between.

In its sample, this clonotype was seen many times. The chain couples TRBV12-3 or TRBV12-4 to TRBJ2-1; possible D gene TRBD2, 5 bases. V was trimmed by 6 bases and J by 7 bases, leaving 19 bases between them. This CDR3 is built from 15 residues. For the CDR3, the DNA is TGTGCCAGCAGGCCGCAGCGGACCCCTTTTAATGAGCAGTTCTTC. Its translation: CASRPQRTPFNEQFF.

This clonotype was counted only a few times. In DNA, the CDR3 is TGTGCCAGCAGTTCATACAGGGGGCTTGGTCTTGATTCACCCCTCCACTTT. It specifies CASSSYRGLGLDSPLHF. The J gene is TRBJ1-6, the V gene TRBV28, with 9 bases fitting TRBD1. The CDR3 covers 17 residues. CDR1 and CDR2 from the germline V gene are MDHEN and SYDVKM. J gave up 8 bases and V 4 bases, and 12 bases lay outside the gene matches.

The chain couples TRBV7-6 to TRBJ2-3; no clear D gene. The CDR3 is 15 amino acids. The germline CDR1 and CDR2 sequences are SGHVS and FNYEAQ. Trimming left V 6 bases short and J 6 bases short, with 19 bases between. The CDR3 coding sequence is TGTGCCAGCAGTCTGGTCGGTGGGGATGGGGATACGCAGTATTTT. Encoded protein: CASSLVGGDGDTQYF.

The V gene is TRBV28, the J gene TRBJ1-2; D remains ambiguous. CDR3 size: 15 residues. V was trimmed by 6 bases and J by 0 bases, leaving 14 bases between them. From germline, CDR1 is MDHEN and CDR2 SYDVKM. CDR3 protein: CASRDRTVANYGYTF. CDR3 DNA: TGTGCCAGCAGGGACCGGACGGTAGCTAACTATGGCTACACCTTC.

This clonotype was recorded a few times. CDR3 protein: CASSFRPYGYTF. CDR3 nucleotides: TGTGCCAGCAGTTTCCGGCCGTATGGCTACACCTTC. This rearrangement joins TRBV12-3 or TRBV12-4 to TRBJ1-2, with no clear D. V shed 3 bases and J shed 5 bases, with 7 bases lying between them. The CDR3 is 12 residues long.

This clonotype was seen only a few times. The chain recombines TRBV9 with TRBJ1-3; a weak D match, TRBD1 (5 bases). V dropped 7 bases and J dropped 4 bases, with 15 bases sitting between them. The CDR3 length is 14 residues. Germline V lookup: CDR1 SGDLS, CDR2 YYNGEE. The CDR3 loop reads CASGYRSMGNTIYF. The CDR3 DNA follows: TGTGCCAGCGGCTACAGGTCGATGGGAAACACCATATATTTT.

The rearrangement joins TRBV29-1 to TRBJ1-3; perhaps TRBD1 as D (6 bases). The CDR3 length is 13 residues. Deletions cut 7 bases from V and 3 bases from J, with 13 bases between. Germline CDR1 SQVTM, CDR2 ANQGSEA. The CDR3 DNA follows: TGCAGCGCCGACACAGGGAATGGAAACACCATATATTTT. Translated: CSADTGNGNTIYF.

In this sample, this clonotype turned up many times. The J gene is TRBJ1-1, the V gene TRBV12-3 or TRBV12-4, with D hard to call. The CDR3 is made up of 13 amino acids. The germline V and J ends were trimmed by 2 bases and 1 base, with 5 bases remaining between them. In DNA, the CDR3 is TGTGCCAGCAGTTTAATGGAGAACACTGAAGCTTTCTTT. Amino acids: CASSLMENTEAFF.

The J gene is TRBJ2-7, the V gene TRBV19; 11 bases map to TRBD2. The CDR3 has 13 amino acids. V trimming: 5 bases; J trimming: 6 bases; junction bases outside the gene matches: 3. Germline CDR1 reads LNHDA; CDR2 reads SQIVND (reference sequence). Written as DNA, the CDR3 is TGTGCCAGTAGTGTCGGACTAGCGGGCGAGCAGTACTTC. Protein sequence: CASSVGLAGEQYF.

Here the CDR3 DNA reads TGTGCCAGCAGCTCAGGGGACAGGGCCCCAAATGAGCAGTTCTTC. This encodes CASSSGDRAPNEQFF. The chain uses TRBV7-2 and TRBJ2-1, with 9 bases identical to TRBD1. The CDR3 covers 15 residues. Germline CDR1 is SGHTA and CDR2 is FQGNSA. V dropped 4 bases and J dropped 7; count of bases not matched to a gene: 8.

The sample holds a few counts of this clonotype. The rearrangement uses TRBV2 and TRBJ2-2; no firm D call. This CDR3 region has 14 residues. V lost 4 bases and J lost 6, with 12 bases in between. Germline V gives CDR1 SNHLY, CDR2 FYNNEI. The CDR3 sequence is CASSVPSRAGELFF. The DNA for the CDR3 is TGTGCCAGCAGTGTCCCCTCTCGGGCCGGGGAGCTGTTTTTT.

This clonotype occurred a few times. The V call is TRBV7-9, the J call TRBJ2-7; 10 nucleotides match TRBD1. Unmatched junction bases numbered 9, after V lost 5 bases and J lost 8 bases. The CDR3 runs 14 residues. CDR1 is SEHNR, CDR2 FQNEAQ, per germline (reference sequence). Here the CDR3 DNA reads TGTGCCAGCAGCCATTGGGACAGGGGAGACAAGCAGTACTTC. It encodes CASSHWDRGDKQYF.

The CDR3 protein is CASSSTRKPNYGYTF. CDR3 DNA sequence: TGTGCCAGCAGCTCAACCAGGAAACCAAACTATGGCTACACCTTC. This chain uses TRBV11-2 with TRBJ1-2; no firm D call. Trimming removed 4 bases at V and 2 bases at J, with 14 bases between. The CDR3 is made up of 15 amino acids. The germline gives CDR1 SGHAT, CDR2 FQNNGV.

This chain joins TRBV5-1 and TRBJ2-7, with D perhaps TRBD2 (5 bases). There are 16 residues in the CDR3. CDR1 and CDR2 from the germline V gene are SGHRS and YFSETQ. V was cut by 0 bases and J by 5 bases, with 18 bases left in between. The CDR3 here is CASSLGSGPTRNEQYF. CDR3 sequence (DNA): TGCGCCAGCAGCTTGGGGAGCGGTCCGACGAGGAACGAGCAGTACTTC.

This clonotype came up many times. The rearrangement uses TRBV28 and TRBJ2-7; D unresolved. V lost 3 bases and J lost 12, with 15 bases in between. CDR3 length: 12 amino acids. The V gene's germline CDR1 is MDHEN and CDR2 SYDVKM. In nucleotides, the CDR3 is TGTGCCAGCAGTTTGGTCCTTCCATTACGGTACTTC. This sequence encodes CASSLVLPLRYF.

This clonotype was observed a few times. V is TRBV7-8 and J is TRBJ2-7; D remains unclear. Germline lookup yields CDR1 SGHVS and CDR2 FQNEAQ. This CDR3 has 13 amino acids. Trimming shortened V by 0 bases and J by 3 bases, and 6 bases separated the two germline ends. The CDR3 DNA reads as TGTGCCAGCAGCTTAGCGAGAATCTACGAGCAGTACTTC. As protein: CASSLARIYEQYF.

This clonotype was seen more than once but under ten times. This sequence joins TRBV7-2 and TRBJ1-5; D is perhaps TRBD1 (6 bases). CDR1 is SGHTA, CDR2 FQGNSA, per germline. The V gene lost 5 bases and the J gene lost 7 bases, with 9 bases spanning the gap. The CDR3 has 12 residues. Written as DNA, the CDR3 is TGTGCCAGCAGCCATACAGGGCAGCCCCAGCATTTT. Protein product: CASSHTGQPQHF.

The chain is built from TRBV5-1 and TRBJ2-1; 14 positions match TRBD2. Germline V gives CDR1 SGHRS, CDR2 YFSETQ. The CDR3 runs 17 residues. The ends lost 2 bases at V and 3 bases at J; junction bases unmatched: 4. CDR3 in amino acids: CASSFTGLAGVYNEQFF. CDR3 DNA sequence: TGCGCCAGCAGCTTTACGGGACTAGCGGGAGTCTACAATGAGCAGTTCTTC.

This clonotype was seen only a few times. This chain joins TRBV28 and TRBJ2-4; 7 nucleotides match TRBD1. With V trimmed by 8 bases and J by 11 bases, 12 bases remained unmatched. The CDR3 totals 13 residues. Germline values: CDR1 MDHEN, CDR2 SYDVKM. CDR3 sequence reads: CASAQLRDSFQYF. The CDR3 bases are TGTGCCAGCGCCCAGCTCCGGGACAGCTTTCAGTACTTC.

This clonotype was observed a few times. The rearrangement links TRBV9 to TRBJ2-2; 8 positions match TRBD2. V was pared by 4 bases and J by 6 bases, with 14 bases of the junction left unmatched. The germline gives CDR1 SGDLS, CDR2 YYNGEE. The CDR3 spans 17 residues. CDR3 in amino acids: CASSLRAGLVSPGELFF. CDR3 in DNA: TGTGCCAGCAGCCTGAGGGCGGGACTAGTTTCCCCCGGGGAGCTGTTTTTT.

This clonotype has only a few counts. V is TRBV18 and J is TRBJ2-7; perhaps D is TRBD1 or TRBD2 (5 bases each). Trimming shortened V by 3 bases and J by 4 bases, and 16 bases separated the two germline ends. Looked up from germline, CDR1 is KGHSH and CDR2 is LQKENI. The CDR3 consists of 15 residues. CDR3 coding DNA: TGTGCCAGCTCACCGGGGGACGGGCTATCTTACGAGCAGTACTTC. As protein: CASSPGDGLSYEQYF.